This T cell receptor (beta chain) derives from a study of T cells in Graves' hyperthyroidism and ophthalmopathy. Amplified regions were TCR beta CDR3 sequences from RNA transcripts. The HTBI primer set drove a first-round RT-PCR of the TCR CDR3. MiXCR, run by TCRdb on the multiplex PCR reads, gives a single entry per CDR3 protein. This table has some 270,000 distinct CDR3 sequences, approximately 15% appearing once. Germline V gives CDR1 SGDLS, CDR2 YYNGEE. V lost 0 bases and J 4 bases, leaving 7 bases between the germline ends. The length of the CDR3 is 13 residues. Sequenced: blood. The rearrangement joins TRBV9 to TRBJ1-1; D remains unclear. This TCR came from a woman aged 35 to 49 with Graves' hyperthyroidism. The CDR3 reads CASSVDRSTEAFF. In DNA form, the CDR3 reads TGTGCCAGCAGCGTAGATAGGAGCACTGAAGCTTTCTTT.